The clone carrying this T cell receptor beta chain appeared a few times. Sequencing was performed with immunoSEQ multiplex PCR; in TCRdb, only in-frame clones are kept and a portion is missing. The sample includes tens of thousands of clones, 80% of them seen just once. This entry belongs to a study of T cell responses to AZD1222 COVID-19 vaccine. Germline loops: CDR1 DFQATT, CDR2 SNEGSKA (reference sequence). Trimming took off 3 bases at V and 2 bases at J, with 14 bases between the two ends. The CDR3 sequence is 14 residues long. This clonotype originated in an adult in good health. The rearrangement links TRBV20-1 to TRBJ2-7; TRBD2 might be the D (6 bases). This specimen consisted of peripheral blood, obtained on day 0 of AZD1222 vaccination. The CDR3 DNA reads TGCAGTGCTAGTGGAGGGGAAGAGGCCTACGAGCAGTACTTC. This encodes CSASGGEEAYEQYF.